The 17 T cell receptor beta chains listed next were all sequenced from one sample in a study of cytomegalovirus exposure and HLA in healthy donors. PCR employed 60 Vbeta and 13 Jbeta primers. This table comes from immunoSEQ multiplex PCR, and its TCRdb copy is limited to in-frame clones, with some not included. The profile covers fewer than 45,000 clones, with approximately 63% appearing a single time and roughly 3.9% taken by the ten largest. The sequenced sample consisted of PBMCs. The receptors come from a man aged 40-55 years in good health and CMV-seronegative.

The CDR3 DNA is TGTGCCAGCAGTGAAGCCGGGAGGGATGGCTACACCTTC. Translation gives CASSEAGRDGYTF. V is TRBV6-1 and J is TRBJ1-2; D remains ambiguous. The CDR3 is made up of 13 amino acids. The ends were cut back, 0 bases at V and 6 bases at J, with 8 bases in the middle. CDR1 MNHNS and CDR2 SASEGT come from the germline V gene.

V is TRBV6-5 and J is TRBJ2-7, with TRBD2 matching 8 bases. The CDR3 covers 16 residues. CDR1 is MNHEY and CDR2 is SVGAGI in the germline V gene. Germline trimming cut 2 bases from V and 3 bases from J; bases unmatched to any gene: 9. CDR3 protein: CASSYTGLAERYEQYF. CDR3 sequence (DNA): TGTGCCAGCAGTTACACTGGACTAGCTGAGCGCTACGAGCAGTACTTC.

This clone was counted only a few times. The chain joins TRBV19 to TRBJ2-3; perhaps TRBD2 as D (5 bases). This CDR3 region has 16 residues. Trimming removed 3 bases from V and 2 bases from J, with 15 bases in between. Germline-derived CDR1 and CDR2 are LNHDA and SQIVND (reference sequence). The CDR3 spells CASSIRLAIFTDTQYF. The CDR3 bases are TGTGCCAGTAGTATTCGGCTAGCTATTTTCACAGATACGCAGTATTTT. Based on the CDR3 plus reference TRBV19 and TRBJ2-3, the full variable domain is DGGITQSPKYLFRKEGQNVTLSCEQNLNHDAMYWYRQDPGQGLRLIYYSQIVNDFQKGDIAEGYSVSREKKESFPLTVTSAQKNPTAFYLCASSIRLAIFTDTQYFGPGTRLTVL.

CDR3 region: CASSKASGAGELFF. The DNA for the CDR3 is TGTGCCAGCAGCAAAGCTAGCGGGGCCGGGGAGCTGTTTTTT. V gene TRBV11-2 combines with J gene TRBJ2-2, with 9 bases that match TRBD2. Germline-derived CDR1 and CDR2 are SGHAT and FQNNGV. The junction had 4 bases not matched to a gene; V was cut back by 5 bases and J by 6 bases. The CDR3 totals 14 residues.

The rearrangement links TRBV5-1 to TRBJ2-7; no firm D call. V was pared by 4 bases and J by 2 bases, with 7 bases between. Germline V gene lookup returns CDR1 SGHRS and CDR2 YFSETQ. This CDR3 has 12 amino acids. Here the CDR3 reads CASSEPTYEQYF. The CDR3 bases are TGCGCCAGCAGCGAGCCCACCTACGAGCAGTACTTC.

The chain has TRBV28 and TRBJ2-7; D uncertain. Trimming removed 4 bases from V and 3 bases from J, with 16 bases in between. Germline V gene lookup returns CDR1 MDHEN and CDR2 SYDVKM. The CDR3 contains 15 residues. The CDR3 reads CASSWNRVRYYEQYF. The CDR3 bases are TGTGCCAGCAGTTGGAACCGGGTTAGATACTACGAGCAGTACTTC. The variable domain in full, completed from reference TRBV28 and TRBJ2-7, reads DVKVTQSSRYLVKRTGEKVFLECVQDMDHENMFWYRQDPGLGLRLIYFSYDVKMKEKGDIPEGYSVSREKKERFSLILESASTNQTSMYLCASSWNRVRYYEQYFGPGTRLTVT.

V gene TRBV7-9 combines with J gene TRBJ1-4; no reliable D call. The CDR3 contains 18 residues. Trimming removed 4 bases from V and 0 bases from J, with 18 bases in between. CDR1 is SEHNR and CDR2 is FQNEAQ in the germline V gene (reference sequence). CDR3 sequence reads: CASSSQLGLRPTNEKLFF. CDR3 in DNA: TGTGCCAGCAGCTCGCAACTAGGGCTCCGCCCAACTAATGAAAAACTGTTTTTT.

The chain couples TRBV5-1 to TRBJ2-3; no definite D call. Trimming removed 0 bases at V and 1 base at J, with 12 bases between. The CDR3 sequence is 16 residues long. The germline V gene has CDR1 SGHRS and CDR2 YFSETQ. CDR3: CASSLASQSGTDTQYF. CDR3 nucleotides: TGCGCCAGCAGCTTGGCTTCCCAAAGCGGCACAGATACGCAGTATTTT.

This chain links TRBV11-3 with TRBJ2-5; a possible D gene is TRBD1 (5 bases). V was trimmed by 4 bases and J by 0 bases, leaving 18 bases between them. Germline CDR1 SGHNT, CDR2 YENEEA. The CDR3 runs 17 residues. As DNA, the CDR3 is TGTGCCAGCAGCTCTCAATACGGCCAGGGTAACCAAGAGACCCAGTACTTC. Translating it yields CASSSQYGQGNQETQYF.

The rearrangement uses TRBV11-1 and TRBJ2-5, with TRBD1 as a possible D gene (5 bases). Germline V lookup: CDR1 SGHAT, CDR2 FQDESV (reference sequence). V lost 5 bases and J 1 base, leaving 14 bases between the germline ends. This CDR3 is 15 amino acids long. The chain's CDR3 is CASSRTPYFQETQYF. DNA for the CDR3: TGTGCCAGCAGCCGGACACCCTATTTCCAAGAGACCCAGTACTTC.

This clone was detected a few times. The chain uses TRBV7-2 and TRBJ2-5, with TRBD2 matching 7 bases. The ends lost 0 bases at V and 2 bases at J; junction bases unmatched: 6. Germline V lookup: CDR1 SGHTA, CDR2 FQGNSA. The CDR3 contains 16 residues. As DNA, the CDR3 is TGTGCCAGCAGCTTAGCGGGGAGGGGACTACAAGAGACCCAGTACTTC. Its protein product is CASSLAGRGLQETQYF.

The CDR3 sequence: CAISLSGGADTQYF. The CDR3 DNA is TGTGCCATCAGTTTGAGCGGGGGAGCAGATACGCAGTATTTT. The chain carries TRBV10-3 and TRBJ2-3; 8 bases are shared with TRBD2. This CDR3 is 14 amino acids long. Germline loops: CDR1 ENHRY, CDR2 SYGVKD. With 5 bases clipped from V and 4 bases from J, the junction kept 5 bases outside the gene matches.

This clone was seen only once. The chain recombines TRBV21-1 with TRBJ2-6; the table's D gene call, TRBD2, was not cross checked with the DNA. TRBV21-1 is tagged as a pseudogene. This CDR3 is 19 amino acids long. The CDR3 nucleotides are TGTGCCAGCAGCAAAGTGGCGGGGGTCGGACAATCTGGGGCCAACGTCCTGACTTTC. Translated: CASSKVAGVGQSGANVLTF.

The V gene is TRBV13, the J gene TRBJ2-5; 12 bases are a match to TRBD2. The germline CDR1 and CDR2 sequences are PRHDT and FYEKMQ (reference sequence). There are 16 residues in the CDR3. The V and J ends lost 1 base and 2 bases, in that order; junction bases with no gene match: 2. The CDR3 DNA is TGTGCCAGCAGCTTAGTTACTAGCGGGGGGCAAGAGACCCAGTACTTC. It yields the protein CASSLVTSGGQETQYF.

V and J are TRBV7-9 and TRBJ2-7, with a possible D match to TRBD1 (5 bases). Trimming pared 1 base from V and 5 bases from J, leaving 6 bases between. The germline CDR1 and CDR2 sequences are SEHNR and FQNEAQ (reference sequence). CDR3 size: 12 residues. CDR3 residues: CASSLDRHEQYF. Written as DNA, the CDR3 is TGTGCCAGCAGCTTAGACAGGCACGAGCAGTACTTC. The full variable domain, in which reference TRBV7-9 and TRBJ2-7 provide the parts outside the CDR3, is DTGVSQNPRHKITKRGQNVTFRCDPISEHNRLYWYRQTLGQGPEFLTYFQNEAQLEKSRLLSDRFSAERPKGSFSTLEIQRTEQGDSAMYLCASSLDRHEQYFGPGTRLTVT.

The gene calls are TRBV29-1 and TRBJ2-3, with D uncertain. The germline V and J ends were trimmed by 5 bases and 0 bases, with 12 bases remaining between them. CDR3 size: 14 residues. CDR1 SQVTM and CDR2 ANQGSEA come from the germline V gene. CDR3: CSVLPAMSTDTQYF. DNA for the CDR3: TGCAGCGTTCTTCCAGCGATGAGCACAGATACGCAGTATTTT.

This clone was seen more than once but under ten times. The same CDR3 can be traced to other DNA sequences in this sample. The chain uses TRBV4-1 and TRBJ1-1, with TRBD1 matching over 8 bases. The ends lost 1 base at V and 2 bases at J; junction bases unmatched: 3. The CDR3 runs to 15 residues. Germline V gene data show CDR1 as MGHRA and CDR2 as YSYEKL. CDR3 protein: CASSQVGQGNTEAFF. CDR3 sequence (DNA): TGCGCCAGCAGCCAAGTAGGACAGGGTAACACTGAAGCTTTCTTT.